This is a list of T cell receptor beta chains from one sample in a study of shared clonotypes between healthy human individuals. TCRdb's copy holds only in-frame clones and misses some; the assay was immunoSEQ multiplex PCR. The sample includes nearly 1 million clones, approximately 80% of them seen just once. Sample: memory CD4+ T cells sorted from blood. These receptors were taken from a man aged 18 to 29 in good health. The CDR3 runs from the conserved cysteine through the conserved F or W. The order of the fields is J gene, V gene, clone size, D gene, CDR3 protein, CDR3 DNA. The D gene is left open where the match is weak. Where a row states a size, it is once, few, many or the class of an expanded clone; other rows omit it.

j_call: TRBJ2-3; v_call: TRBV5-1; clone_size: .; d_call: TRBD2; cdr3_aa: CASSFHGLAGSTDTQYF; cdr3_nt: TGCGCCAGCAGCTTCCATGGGCTAGCGGGAAGCACAGATACGCAGTATTTT
j_call: TRBJ2-3; v_call: TRBV6-1; clone_size: .; d_call: TRBD1; cdr3_aa: CASSAVRGLGTDTQYF; cdr3_nt: TGTGCCAGCAGTGCAGTCAGGGGGCTTGGCACAGATACGCAGTATTTT
j_call: TRBJ2-6; v_call: TRBV19; clone_size: .; d_call: TRBD1; cdr3_aa: CASRTPGGGLGANVLTF; cdr3_nt: TGTGCCAGTAGAACTCCAGGGGGCGGCTTAGGGGCCAACGTCCTGACTTTC
j_call: TRBJ2-5; v_call: TRBV18; clone_size: .; d_call: .; cdr3_aa: CASSPPLGQRETQYF; cdr3_nt: TGTGCCAGCTCACCACCGTTGGGCCAGAGAGAGACCCAGTACTTC
j_call: TRBJ2-1; v_call: TRBV4-1; clone_size: .; d_call: TRBD1; cdr3_aa: CASSAHTSGTGRNEQFF; cdr3_nt: TGCGCCAGCAGCGCCCACACTTCTGGGACAGGCCGCAATGAGCAGTTCTTC
j_call: TRBJ1-6; v_call: TRBV21-1; clone_size: .; d_call: .; cdr3_aa: CASSDNRDRKFFWYNSPLHF; cdr3_nt: TGTGCCAGCAGCGATAACCGGGACAGGAAGTTTTTTTGGTATAATTCACCCCTCCACTTT
j_call: TRBJ1-2; v_call: TRBV28; clone_size: .; d_call: TRBD1; cdr3_aa: CASRLGQVGNYGYTF; cdr3_nt: TGTGCCAGCAGACTAGGACAGGTCGGGAACTATGGCTACACCTTC
j_call: TRBJ2-3; v_call: TRBV9; clone_size: .; d_call: .; cdr3_aa: CASSVGGRDTQYF; cdr3_nt: TGTGCCAGCAGCGTAGGAGGGAGGGATACGCAGTATTTT
j_call: TRBJ2-7; v_call: TRBV28; clone_size: .; d_call: .; cdr3_aa: CASSLGGPSGNEQYF; cdr3_nt: TGTGCCAGCAGTTTAGGTGGCCCTTCTGGGAACGAGCAGTACTTC
j_call: TRBJ2-7; v_call: TRBV30; clone_size: .; d_call: TRBD2; cdr3_aa: CAWSVPRTSGSYEQYF; cdr3_nt: TGTGCCTGGAGTGTTCCCCGGACTAGCGGGAGTTACGAGCAGTACTTC
j_call: TRBJ2-3; v_call: TRBV7-8; clone_size: .; d_call: TRBD1; cdr3_aa: CASRKQGAGTDTQYF; cdr3_nt: TGTGCCAGCAGAAAACAGGGGGCCGGCACAGATACGCAGTATTTT
j_call: TRBJ2-3; v_call: TRBV10-3; clone_size: .; d_call: .; cdr3_aa: CAISEPLRDPIADTQYF; cdr3_nt: TGTGCCATCAGTGAGCCACTCCGGGACCCGATCGCAGATACGCAGTATTTT
j_call: TRBJ2-2; v_call: TRBV7-2; clone_size: .; d_call: .; cdr3_aa: CASSLVWAGELFF; cdr3_nt: TGTGCCAGCAGCTTAGTGTGGGCCGGGGAGCTGTTTTTT
j_call: TRBJ2-5; v_call: TRBV27; clone_size: few; d_call: .; cdr3_aa: CASNPAGRIQETQYF; cdr3_nt: TGTGCCAGCAACCCGGCGGGACGGATCCAAGAGACCCAGTACTTC
j_call: TRBJ1-6; v_call: TRBV28; clone_size: few; d_call: TRBD1; cdr3_aa: CASMRGQGAGSPLHF; cdr3_nt: TGTGCCAGCATGCGAGGACAGGGGGCTGGATCACCCCTCCACTTT
j_call: TRBJ2-7; v_call: TRBV10-3; clone_size: .; d_call: TRBD2; cdr3_aa: CAISGRGGDEQYF; cdr3_nt: TGTGCCATCAGTGGCCGGGGGGGTGACGAGCAGTACTTC
j_call: TRBJ2-7; v_call: TRBV19; clone_size: .; d_call: .; cdr3_aa: CASSWGRSGEQYF; cdr3_nt: TGTGCCAGTAGTTGGGGGCGTAGTGGCGAGCAGTACTTC
j_call: TRBJ1-6; v_call: TRBV6-4; clone_size: few; d_call: .; cdr3_aa: CASSDEEGGSPLHF; cdr3_nt: TGTGCCAGCAGTGACGAGGAGGGGGGATCACCCCTCCACTTT
j_call: TRBJ1-2; v_call: TRBV7-9; clone_size: many; d_call: .; cdr3_aa: CASSSGNYGYTF; cdr3_nt: TGTGCCAGCAGCTCAGGAAACTATGGCTACACCTTC
j_call: TRBJ2-2; v_call: TRBV13; clone_size: few; d_call: .; cdr3_aa: CASSLNVNTGELFF; cdr3_nt: TGTGCCAGCAGCTTAAATGTTAACACCGGGGAGCTGTTTTTT
j_call: TRBJ2-7; v_call: TRBV6-5; clone_size: .; d_call: TRBD2; cdr3_aa: CASSYSASGASEQYF; cdr3_nt: TGTGCCAGCAGTTACTCTGCTAGCGGGGCCAGCGAGCAGTACTTC
j_call: TRBJ1-4; v_call: TRBV5-1; clone_size: once; d_call: .; cdr3_aa: CASSPSAGVESEKLFF; cdr3_nt: TGCGCCAGCAGCCCCTCAGCGGGCGTAGAATCTGAAAAACTGTTTTTT
j_call: TRBJ2-7; v_call: TRBV6-5; clone_size: .; d_call: TRBD1; cdr3_aa: CASRPGQGYGEQYF; cdr3_nt: TGTGCCAGCAGGCCGGGACAGGGGTACGGCGAGCAGTACTTC
j_call: TRBJ1-2; v_call: TRBV25-1; clone_size: few; d_call: .; cdr3_aa: CASSVGGRNYGYTF; cdr3_nt: TGTGCCAGCAGTGTAGGGGGACGGAACTATGGCTACACCTTC
j_call: TRBJ2-3; v_call: TRBV30; clone_size: .; d_call: TRBD2; cdr3_aa: CAWQSLGRVSGGHTDTQYF; cdr3_nt: TGTGCCTGGCAGAGTCTAGGACGGGTTAGCGGGGGGCACACAGATACGCAGTATTTT
j_call: TRBJ1-4; v_call: TRBV7-2; clone_size: .; d_call: .; cdr3_aa: CASSLVEGSGLFF; cdr3_nt: TGTGCCAGCAGCTTAGTCGAGGGAAGTGGACTGTTTTTT
j_call: TRBJ1-4; v_call: TRBV6-5; clone_size: .; d_call: .; cdr3_aa: CATAGQQTTNEKLFF; cdr3_nt: TGTGCCACCGCTGGACAGCAGACAACTAATGAAAAACTGTTTTTT
j_call: TRBJ2-7; v_call: TRBV5-1; clone_size: .; d_call: .; cdr3_aa: CASSLSGVPFEQYF; cdr3_nt: TGCGCCAGCAGCTTGTCAGGAGTTCCATTCGAGCAGTACTTC
j_call: TRBJ2-1; v_call: TRBV14; clone_size: few; d_call: TRBD1; cdr3_aa: CASSPGTGFTYDEQFF; cdr3_nt: TGTGCCAGCAGCCCCGGGACAGGGTTTACTTACGATGAGCAGTTCTTC
j_call: TRBJ1-6; v_call: TRBV5-4; clone_size: .; d_call: .; cdr3_aa: CASSLDGAGNSPLHF; cdr3_nt: TGTGCCAGCAGCTTGGACGGGGCGGGGAATTCACCCCTCCACTTT
j_call: TRBJ2-5; v_call: TRBV10-2; clone_size: .; d_call: .; cdr3_aa: CASRPNLGQLLQETQYF; cdr3_nt: TGCGCCAGCCGCCCGAATTTAGGACAGCTCTTACAAGAGACCCAGTACTTC
j_call: TRBJ2-3; v_call: TRBV28; clone_size: .; d_call: .; cdr3_aa: CASSLIQTGFPSTDTQYF; cdr3_nt: TGTGCCAGCAGTTTAATACAAACAGGGTTCCCAAGCACAGATACGCAGTATTTT
j_call: TRBJ1-6; v_call: TRBV5-1; clone_size: .; d_call: .; cdr3_aa: CASSLDSSYNSPLHF; cdr3_nt: TGCGCCAGCAGCTTGGACAGCTCCTATAATTCACCCCTCCACTTT
j_call: TRBJ2-4; v_call: TRBV25-1; clone_size: .; d_call: TRBD2; cdr3_aa: CASSTGTSGQNIQYF; cdr3_nt: TGTGCCAGCAGCACCGGGACTAGCGGCCAAAACATTCAGTACTTC
j_call: TRBJ1-1; v_call: TRBV30; clone_size: .; d_call: .; cdr3_aa: CAWSVTRAEAFF; cdr3_nt: TGTGCCTGGAGTGTAACCCGGGCTGAAGCTTTCTTT
j_call: TRBJ1-2; v_call: TRBV6-1; clone_size: many; d_call: .; cdr3_aa: CASSEGPGSNYGYTF; cdr3_nt: TGTGCCAGCAGTGAAGGCCCAGGGTCCAACTATGGCTACACCTTC
j_call: TRBJ2-7; v_call: TRBV9; clone_size: .; d_call: .; cdr3_aa: CASSVSNGIYEQYF; cdr3_nt: TGTGCCAGCAGCGTATCAAATGGGATCTACGAGCAGTACTTC
j_call: TRBJ2-2; v_call: TRBV4-1; clone_size: many; d_call: .; cdr3_aa: CASSQGVTGLFF; cdr3_nt: TGCGCCAGCAGCCAAGGGGTAACCGGACTGTTTTTT
j_call: TRBJ1-1; v_call: TRBV7-6; clone_size: .; d_call: TRBD1; cdr3_aa: CASSLNTGVSEAFF; cdr3_nt: TGTGCCAGCAGCTTAAATACAGGGGTCTCTGAAGCTTTCTTT
j_call: TRBJ1-2; v_call: TRBV28; clone_size: once; d_call: .; cdr3_aa: CASNLLGKGTNYGYTF; cdr3_nt: TGTGCCAGCAACCTCCTAGGGAAGGGCACTAACTATGGCTACACCTTC
j_call: TRBJ2-7; v_call: TRBV7-3; clone_size: once; d_call: TRBD1; cdr3_aa: CASSTDRGYEQYF; cdr3_nt: TGTGCCAGCAGCACGGACAGGGGCTACGAGCAGTACTTC
j_call: TRBJ2-3; v_call: TRBV4-3; clone_size: .; d_call: .; cdr3_aa: CASSLGTASTDTQYF; cdr3_nt: TGCGCCAGCAGCCTGGGGACTGCTAGCACAGATACGCAGTATTTT
j_call: TRBJ1-6; v_call: TRBV6-5; clone_size: .; d_call: TRBD1; cdr3_aa: CASSQGTDNSPLHF; cdr3_nt: TGTGCCAGCAGTCAAGGGACAGATAATTCACCCCTCCACTTT
j_call: TRBJ2-1; v_call: TRBV7-9; clone_size: .; d_call: TRBD2; cdr3_aa: CASSRRGLAGEGNEQFF; cdr3_nt: TGTGCCAGCAGCCGACGGGGACTAGCGGGAGAAGGCAATGAGCAGTTCTTC
j_call: TRBJ1-3; v_call: TRBV7-2; clone_size: .; d_call: .; cdr3_aa: CASSLGGQGLSGNTIYF; cdr3_nt: TGTGCCAGCAGCTTAGGGGGTCAGGGCCTCTCTGGAAACACCATATATTTT
j_call: TRBJ1-2; v_call: TRBV5-1; clone_size: few; d_call: .; cdr3_aa: CASRSLAPGRNYGYTF; cdr3_nt: TGCGCCAGCAGATCCCTGGCCCCCGGGCGGAACTATGGCTACACCTTC
j_call: TRBJ2-3; v_call: TRBV10-3; clone_size: .; d_call: .; cdr3_aa: CAISEFLPSRYTDTQYF; cdr3_nt: TGTGCCATCAGTGAGTTTCTCCCATCGCGGTACACAGATACGCAGTATTTT
j_call: TRBJ2-2; v_call: TRBV11-3; clone_size: once; d_call: TRBD1; cdr3_aa: CASSARQGAGGELFF; cdr3_nt: TGTGCCAGCAGCGCCCGACAGGGGGCGGGCGGGGAGCTGTTTTTT
j_call: TRBJ2-3; v_call: TRBV4-1; clone_size: .; d_call: .; cdr3_aa: CASSRRASTDTQYF; cdr3_nt: TGCGCCAGCAGCCGGCGGGCTAGCACAGATACGCAGTATTTT
j_call: TRBJ2-7; v_call: TRBV19; clone_size: .; d_call: .; cdr3_aa: CASSIGIMLTYEQYF; cdr3_nt: TGTGCCAGTAGTATAGGAATCATGCTAACCTACGAGCAGTACTTC
j_call: TRBJ2-3; v_call: TRBV6-1; clone_size: .; d_call: TRBD2; cdr3_aa: CASSEGTSGARRDTQYF; cdr3_nt: TGTGCCAGCAGTGAAGGGACTAGCGGGGCCCGTAGAGATACGCAGTATTTT
j_call: TRBJ2-7; v_call: TRBV5-5; clone_size: .; d_call: TRBD2; cdr3_aa: CASSRGTSGDAYEQYF; cdr3_nt: TGTGCCAGCAGCCGAGGGACTAGCGGTGACGCCTACGAGCAGTACTTC
j_call: TRBJ2-1; v_call: TRBV11-3; clone_size: few; d_call: .; cdr3_aa: CASSLGQGTYNEQFF; cdr3_nt: TGTGCCAGCAGCTTAGGTCAGGGGACCTACAATGAGCAGTTCTTC
j_call: TRBJ2-3; v_call: TRBV11-2; clone_size: .; d_call: TRBD2; cdr3_aa: CASSFLAGVRTDTQYF; cdr3_nt: TGTGCCAGCAGCTTTCTAGCGGGAGTTAGAACAGATACGCAGTATTTT
j_call: TRBJ2-5; v_call: TRBV15; clone_size: .; d_call: .; cdr3_aa: CATSRDRGAETQYF; cdr3_nt: TGTGCCACCAGCAGAGATAGGGGGGCCGAGACCCAGTACTTC
j_call: TRBJ1-2; v_call: TRBV6-1; clone_size: once; d_call: .; cdr3_aa: CASSEEVYGYTF; cdr3_nt: TGTGCCAGCAGTGAAGAAGTCTATGGCTACACCTTC
j_call: TRBJ2-7; v_call: TRBV15; clone_size: once; d_call: .; cdr3_aa: CATSRVGTGPYEQYF; cdr3_nt: TGTGCCACCAGCAGAGTTGGGACTGGCCCCTACGAGCAGTACTTC
j_call: TRBJ1-1; v_call: TRBV6-4; clone_size: .; d_call: .; cdr3_aa: CASSGNRSFF; cdr3_nt: TGTGCCAGCAGTGGAAACAGGTCTTTCTTT